Listed below are T cell receptor beta chains from one sample, sequenced in a study of blood T cell repertoires in COVID-19. Assay used: immunoSEQ multiplex PCR; TCRdb lists only in-frame clones, some missing. The sample has about 220,000 clones; around 84% are singletons. The sample consisted of peripheral blood. These receptors originate from a woman aged 60-75 years who had recovered from COVID-19. CDR3s include the opening cysteine and the closing phenylalanine or tryptophan. Each record gives: clone size, J gene, V gene, D gene, CDR3 DNA, CDR3 protein. The D gene is left open where the match is weak. A row's size may be missing; if present it is once, few, many or a size class.

clone_size: NA; j_call: TRBJ2-3; v_call: TRBV10-3; d_call: TRBD2; cdr3_nt: TGTGCCATCAGGGCAATACCTAGCGGGGGGCCGGATACGCAGTATTTT; cdr3_aa: CAIRAIPSGGPDTQYF
clone_size: NA; j_call: TRBJ2-5; v_call: TRBV7-9; d_call: TRBD2; cdr3_nt: TGTGCCAGCAGCTTATTTCGGGGGGGTCTCCAAGAGACCCAGTACTTC; cdr3_aa: CASSLFRGGLQETQYF
clone_size: NA; j_call: TRBJ2-7; v_call: TRBV7-9; d_call: TRBD2; cdr3_nt: TGTGCCAGCAGCAGAATCGGGCGGGGGGATTACGAGCAGTACTTC; cdr3_aa: CASSRIGRGDYEQYF
clone_size: NA; j_call: TRBJ1-2; v_call: TRBV7-9; d_call: NA; cdr3_nt: TGTGCCAGCAGCTTAGTTGGGGGCGGCGGCTACACCTTC; cdr3_aa: CASSLVGGGGYTF
clone_size: NA; j_call: TRBJ1-1; v_call: TRBV5-1; d_call: TRBD1; cdr3_nt: TGCGCCAGCAGCTTGTTCGTAGGGGGCTGGGCGGCTTTCTTT; cdr3_aa: CASSLFVGGWAAFF
clone_size: NA; j_call: TRBJ1-2; v_call: TRBV29-1; d_call: TRBD1; cdr3_nt: TGCAGCGGGTGGGACAGGGCCTATGGCTACACCTTC; cdr3_aa: CSGWDRAYGYTF
clone_size: once; j_call: TRBJ2-3; v_call: TRBV6-2/TRBV6-3; d_call: NA; cdr3_nt: TGTGCCAGCAGTTACGAATTGGAGGATACGCAGTATTTT; cdr3_aa: CASSYELEDTQYF
clone_size: NA; j_call: TRBJ2-1; v_call: TRBV7-3; d_call: NA; cdr3_nt: TGTGCCAGCAGCGTCGACAGTAGCTCCTACAATGAGCAGTTCTTC; cdr3_aa: CASSVDSSSYNEQFF
clone_size: NA; j_call: TRBJ2-1; v_call: TRBV9; d_call: NA; cdr3_nt: TGTGCCAGCAGCGTAGGGGTTGAAGGGGATGAGCAGTTCTTC; cdr3_aa: CASSVGVEGDEQFF
clone_size: NA; j_call: TRBJ2-5; v_call: TRBV11-2; d_call: TRBD1; cdr3_nt: TGTGCCAGCAGCTCGAAAATCAGACAGGGGTTTCGGGAGACCCAGTACTTC; cdr3_aa: CASSSKIRQGFRETQYF
clone_size: NA; j_call: TRBJ1-2; v_call: TRBV29-1; d_call: NA; cdr3_nt: TGCAGCGCAAGGGACATCCAAACTATGGGCTACACCTTC; cdr3_aa: CSARDIQTMGYTF
clone_size: NA; j_call: TRBJ2-1; v_call: TRBV18; d_call: TRBD2; cdr3_nt: TGTGCCAGCTCACCACCGGGACTAGCCCTTTATGAGCAGTTCTTC; cdr3_aa: CASSPPGLALYEQFF
clone_size: few; j_call: TRBJ2-7; v_call: TRBV7-9; d_call: NA; cdr3_nt: TGTGCCAGCAGCTTGGCGCAGGGATTGGAGTCCTACGAGCAGTACTTC; cdr3_aa: CASSLAQGLESYEQYF
clone_size: NA; j_call: TRBJ1-6; v_call: TRBV5-8; d_call: TRBD1; cdr3_nt: TGTGCCAGCAGCTCTTTACAGGGGGCGAGTAGGAATTCACCCCTCCACTTT; cdr3_aa: CASSSLQGASRNSPLHF
clone_size: NA; j_call: TRBJ1-1; v_call: TRBV2; d_call: NA; cdr3_nt: TGTGCCAGCAGTGAATTAAGGCAGGGGAACACTGAAGCTTTCTTT; cdr3_aa: CASSELRQGNTEAFF
clone_size: NA; j_call: TRBJ1-4; v_call: TRBV5-1; d_call: NA; cdr3_nt: TGCGCCAGCAGTTTACAGGGTACTACTAATGAAAAACTGTTTTTT; cdr3_aa: CASSLQGTTNEKLFF
clone_size: NA; j_call: TRBJ2-3; v_call: TRBV5-1; d_call: TRBD1; cdr3_nt: TGCGCCAGCAGCATGGGACAGCCTAACCCACTTAGCACAGATACGCAGTATTTT; cdr3_aa: CASSMGQPNPLSTDTQYF
clone_size: NA; j_call: TRBJ2-5; v_call: TRBV5-1; d_call: TRBD2; cdr3_nt: TGCGCCAGCAGCGCCCCTCCTAGCGGGGGGGCGGAGACCCAGTACTTC; cdr3_aa: CASSAPPSGGAETQYF
clone_size: NA; j_call: TRBJ1-2; v_call: TRBV7-2; d_call: NA; cdr3_nt: TGTGCCAGCAGCTTTACAGGGCCGGCTGGCTACACCTTC; cdr3_aa: CASSFTGPAGYTF
clone_size: NA; j_call: TRBJ1-6; v_call: TRBV27; d_call: NA; cdr3_nt: TGTGCCAGCAGTTTGGGCATGGTCGGGGGATCACCCCTCCACTTT; cdr3_aa: CASSLGMVGGSPLHF
clone_size: many; j_call: TRBJ2-3; v_call: TRBV7-7; d_call: TRBD2; cdr3_nt: TGTGCTAGCAGCCAAAACCCTAGCGGGGGAAATACGCAGTATTTT; cdr3_aa: CASSQNPSGGNTQYF
clone_size: NA; j_call: TRBJ1-2; v_call: TRBV7-2; d_call: TRBD1; cdr3_nt: TGTGCCAGCAGTTTTGACAGGGTTGAGGGCTACACCTTC; cdr3_aa: CASSFDRVEGYTF
clone_size: once; j_call: TRBJ2-7; v_call: TRBV9; d_call: NA; cdr3_nt: TGTGCCAGCAGCGGGGGCAGGGGCTACGAGCAGTACTTC; cdr3_aa: CASSGGRGYEQYF
clone_size: NA; j_call: TRBJ2-7; v_call: TRBV7-9; d_call: TRBD2; cdr3_nt: TGTGCCAGCAGCCCCCCGGGGGGACTTTACGAGCAGTACTTC; cdr3_aa: CASSPPGGLYEQYF
clone_size: NA; j_call: TRBJ2-2; v_call: TRBV2; d_call: NA; cdr3_nt: TGTGCCAGCAGTGGTCAGGGCGGTGAGACCGGGGAGCTGTTTTTT; cdr3_aa: CASSGQGGETGELFF
clone_size: NA; j_call: TRBJ1-1; v_call: TRBV6-6; d_call: NA; cdr3_nt: TGTGCCAGCAGTTTGACACTGGCCCGACCGGTAGCTTTCTTT; cdr3_aa: CASSLTLARPVAFF
clone_size: NA; j_call: TRBJ2-2; v_call: TRBV18; d_call: TRBD1; cdr3_nt: TGTGCCAGCTCAACGGGACAGAGGAACACCGGGGAGCTGTTTTTT; cdr3_aa: CASSTGQRNTGELFF
clone_size: NA; j_call: TRBJ2-3; v_call: TRBV4-2; d_call: TRBD2; cdr3_nt: TGTGCCAGCAGCCAAGATAGACGGCTAGCGGGGGGTGAGACGCAGTATTTT; cdr3_aa: CASSQDRRLAGGETQYF
clone_size: once; j_call: TRBJ2-3; v_call: TRBV7-7; d_call: NA; cdr3_nt: TGTGCTAGCAGCTTAGCAGCCTGCACAGATACGCAGTATTTT; cdr3_aa: CASSLAACTDTQYF
clone_size: NA; j_call: TRBJ1-4; v_call: TRBV6-5; d_call: NA; cdr3_nt: TGTGCCAGCTCACAGATCAACGATGAAAAACTGTTTTTT; cdr3_aa: CASSQINDEKLFF
clone_size: few; j_call: TRBJ1-1; v_call: TRBV18; d_call: NA; cdr3_nt: TGTGCCAGCTCACCAAGTCAGGCTAACACTGAAGCTTTCTTT; cdr3_aa: CASSPSQANTEAFF
clone_size: few; j_call: TRBJ2-7; v_call: TRBV27; d_call: TRBD1; cdr3_nt: TGTGCCAGCAGTTTCCGACAGGGGCCGTACGAGCAGTACTTC; cdr3_aa: CASSFRQGPYEQYF